Listed below are T cell receptor beta chains from one sample, sequenced in a study of identical twins. TCRdb reprocessed the 5' RACE reads with MiXCR, giving one entry per CDR3 protein. This table holds around 450,000 distinct CDR3 sequences, around 14% found once. The sample also formed part of further work on yellow fever vaccine responses in identical twins.

The sample comprised CD4+ T cells sorted from blood. Every receptor here comes from a woman under 30 in good health. Each CDR3 is given with its conserved first and last residue. D genes are given only for firm matches. Not every row has a clone size; where given, it reads once, few, many or a size class.

>TRBV27|.|TRBJ2-3|TRBD2
TGTGCCAGCAGTAAGACTAGCGGGAGAGGGAAAACAGATACGCAGTATTTT
CASSKTSGRGKTDTQYF
>TRBV12-3/TRBV12-4|few|TRBJ2-7|TRBD1
TGTGCCAGCAGTACTAGACAGGGGGCTTACGAGCAGTACTTC
CASSTRQGAYEQYF
>TRBV5-1|few|TRBJ2-1|.
TGCGCCAGCAGCTTGGAAGCGCCAACAAATGAGCAGTTCTTC
CASSLEAPTNEQFF
>TRBV19|.|TRBJ2-1|TRBD2
TGTGCCAGTAGTATCGTGGGACTAGCGGGCTACAATGAGCAGTTCTTC
CASSIVGLAGYNEQFF
>TRBV7-9|few|TRBJ2-1|.
TGTGCCAGCAGCTTAGTAGCGCTCTCCTACAATGAGCAGTTCTTC
CASSLVALSYNEQFF
>TRBV10-3|.|TRBJ2-1|TRBD2
TGTGCCATCAGTGAGTCGAAAGGACTAGCGGGAGAGGGCTCCTACAATGAGCAGTTCTTC
CAISESKGLAGEGSYNEQFF
>TRBV7-2|few|TRBJ2-7|TRBD1
TGTGCCAGCAGCTTAGGGACAGGGGATCCCGAGCAGTACTTC
CASSLGTGDPEQYF
>TRBV29-1|many|TRBJ2-3|.
TGCAGCGTTGAAGGTAGCACAGATACGCAGTATTTT
CSVEGSTDTQYF
>TRBV6-6|few|TRBJ2-3|.
TGTGCCAGCAGTTACTCGTCGGATACGCAGTATTTT
CASSYSSDTQYF
>TRBV20-1|.|TRBJ1-2|.
TGCAGTGCTAGCGTGGGGGGCCGTCTGTATTATGGCTACACCTTC
CSASVGGRLYYGYTF
>TRBV7-2|few|TRBJ2-3|.
TGTGCCAGCAGCTTAGCGCCCACCCTAGGGGCTACGCAGTATTTT
CASSLAPTLGATQYF
>TRBV6-2/TRBV6-3|.|TRBJ2-1|TRBD2
TGTGCCAGCAGTTACGGGCCGCGGGGGGGGGAGCAGTTCTTC
CASSYGPRGGEQFF
>TRBV4-3|few|TRBJ2-3|.
TGCGCCAGCAGCCAAGATCGTGTTAGCGGAAATACAGATACGCAGTATTTT
CASSQDRVSGNTDTQYF
>TRBV2|.|TRBJ1-1|.
TGTGCCAGCAGTGACGTGGTAGCTTTCTTT
CASSDVVAFF
>TRBV6-2/TRBV6-3|few|TRBJ2-2|.
TGTGCCAGCAGTTACTCGAGTAAATCTTTGGACAGAAGACTGTTCGGGGAGCTGTTTTTT
CASSYSSKSLDRRLFGELFF
>TRBV9|once|TRBJ2-7|TRBD1
TGTGCCAGCAGCGCCACGACAGGGGGCATCTACGAGCAGTACTTC
CASSATTGGIYEQYF